This is a list of T cell receptor beta chains from one sample in a study of blood T cell repertoires in COVID-19. Assay: immunoSEQ multiplex PCR; the TCRdb copy retains only in-frame clones and omits some. The sample has fewer than 300,000 clones, over 75% seen once; the top ten hold 1% to 1.3%. The sequencing input was PBMCs or T cells enriched from blood (not recorded which). Receptors were obtained from a woman in her twenties or thirties who had recovered from COVID-19. Both conserved end residues are part of each CDR3. A D gene is named only where the DNA matches it firmly. For some rows the clone size is stated as once, few or many, or as a class when expanded; others skip it.

TRBJ2-1,TRBD1,NA,TRBV18,TGTGCCAGCTCACCTGAGAGGACAGGGGCCTACAATGAGCAGTTCTTC,CASSPERTGAYNEQFF
TRBJ2-7,NA,NA,TRBV29-1,TGCAGCGTGGGAGCCTCCTACGAGCAGTACTTC,CSVGASYEQYF
TRBJ2-1,NA,NA,TRBV4-3,TGCGCCAGCAGCCCTAACAGGGCTTCCTACAATGAGCAGTTCTTC,CASSPNRASYNEQFF
TRBJ2-1,TRBD1,NA,TRBV13,TGTGCCAGCAGTCCCGGGACAGGGGGAGAGTTCTTC,CASSPGTGGEFF
TRBJ2-5,TRBD1,NA,TRBV30,TGTGCCTGGGTTCGGGACAGGGGAGAGACCCAGTACTTC,CAWVRDRGETQYF
TRBJ2-3,TRBD1,NA,TRBV4-1,TGCGCCAGCAGCCAAGCAACAGGGGGCTGGAAAGATACGCAGTATTTT,CASSQATGGWKDTQYF
TRBJ2-7,TRBD2,NA,TRBV27,TGTGCCAGCAGCGTTAGCGGGAGTGGGGCCTACGAGCAGTACTTC,CASSVSGSGAYEQYF
TRBJ1-1,TRBD1,few,TRBV5-4,TGTGCCAGCAGCTTCGGGACAGGTTACACTGAAGCTTTCTTT,CASSFGTGYTEAFF
TRBJ2-7,NA,NA,TRBV19,TGTGCCAGTAGTATAGATGGCGGCGAGACCTACGAGCAGTACTTC,CASSIDGGETYEQYF
TRBJ2-5,TRBD2,NA,TRBV5-1,TGCGCCAGCAGCTTGGAAAGGACTAGCGGGAAAGAGACCCAGTACTTC,CASSLERTSGKETQYF
TRBJ2-1,TRBD1,NA,TRBV27,TGTGCCATCGGACGGGACAGCCCCTACAATGAGCAGTTCTTC,CAIGRDSPYNEQFF
TRBJ2-7,NA,NA,TRBV7-9,TGTGCCAGCAGCCCACGGGACAGGGTGCAAGCGGGAGGTTACGAGCAGTACTTC,CASSPRDRVQAGGYEQYF
TRBJ1-3,NA,NA,TRBV6-1,TGTGCCAGCAGTAAAGAAGGGGGTCGCTCTGGAAACACCATATATTTT,CASSKEGGRSGNTIYF
TRBJ2-2,NA,NA,TRBV19,TGTGCCAGTAGTGAGTACAGGGCGAACACCGGGGAGCTGTTTTTT,CASSEYRANTGELFF
TRBJ2-5,NA,NA,TRBV5-6,TGTGCCAGCACCGGTTCGCGGACCCGGAGGGAGACCCAGTACTTC,CASTGSRTRRETQYF
TRBJ1-6,NA,NA,TRBV30,TGTGCCTGGAGCGCAGTGGGGGCAATTAATTCACCCCTCCACTTT,CAWSAVGAINSPLHF
TRBJ1-2,NA,NA,TRBV28,TGTGCCAGCAGTTACGCCGCACCAGGGGTTTCGGGTAATGGCTACACCTTC,CASSYAAPGVSGNGYTF
TRBJ1-1,NA,NA,TRBV19,TGTGCCAGTAGTACCTCCAGGGGTACTGAAGCTTTCTTT,CASSTSRGTEAFF
TRBJ2-5,NA,NA,TRBV7-9,TGTGCCAGCAGCCCGTCCCAAGGCGGAGAGACCCAGTACTTC,CASSPSQGGETQYF
TRBJ1-2,NA,NA,TRBV7-9,TGTGCCAGCAGCGCCGCAGGGAACCCCTATGGCTACACCTTC,CASSAAGNPYGYTF
TRBJ1-4,TRBD1,NA,TRBV28,TGTGCCAGCAGCCCGGGGACAGGACCTAATGAAAAACTGTTTTTT,CASSPGTGPNEKLFF
TRBJ2-2,TRBD1,NA,TRBV27,TGTGCCAGCAGTTCCCTACTAATCTGGGACAGGGGGCTAACCGGGGAGCTGTTTTTT,CASSSLLIWDRGLTGELFF
TRBJ2-6,NA,once,TRBV28,TGTGCCACCCGGGCCGGGGACACTGGGGCCAACGTCCTGACTTTC,CATRAGDTGANVLTF
TRBJ2-3,NA,few,TRBV4-1,TGCGCCAGCAGCCAAGTAACGACATTTAGCACAGATACGCAGTATTTT,CASSQVTTFSTDTQYF
TRBJ2-5,TRBD1,NA,TRBV5-1,TGCGCCAGCAGCTTGAGCGGGACAGGGGAGACCCAGTACTTC,CASSLSGTGETQYF
TRBJ2-7,NA,NA,TRBV13,TGTGCCAGCAGCTTCCGACAGGCCACCTCCTACGAGCAGTACTTC,CASSFRQATSYEQYF
TRBJ2-2,NA,NA,TRBV24-1,TGTGCCACTCAGGGGCCGGGGACCGGGGAGCTGTTTTTT,CATQGPGTGELFF
TRBJ2-1,NA,NA,TRBV5-1,TGCGCCAGCAGCTTGGCCGGCAATGAGCAGTTCTTC,CASSLAGNEQFF
TRBJ2-5,NA,NA,TRBV29-1,TGCAGCGTTGTGAGCGGTCGTCCCCAAGAGACCCAGTACTTC,CSVVSGRPQETQYF
TRBJ2-6,TRBD1,NA,TRBV27,TGTGCCAGCACAGGGGGTTCTGGGGCCAACGTCCTGACTTTC,CASTGGSGANVLTF
TRBJ2-7,NA,few,TRBV30,TGTGCCTGGAGGGCAGGGTGGCAAATTTACGAGCAGTACTTC,CAWRAGWQIYEQYF
TRBJ2-1,TRBD2,NA,TRBV12-5,TGTGCTAGTGGTTTGGGGCTAGCGGACAATGAGCAGTTCTTC,CASGLGLADNEQFF
TRBJ1-2,TRBD1,NA,TRBV5-1,TGCGCCAGCCGAATTTCGACAGGGGCGACTAACTATGGCTACACCTTC,CASRISTGATNYGYTF
TRBJ2-1,TRBD2,NA,TRBV5-8,TGTGCCAGCAGCCTTGGACTAGCGGCTAAGCTGGTTCCGTTCTTC,CASSLGLAAKLVPFF
TRBJ1-5,NA,NA,TRBV19,TGTGCCAGTAGTATCAGGGGCGGCAATCAGCCCCAGCATTTT,CASSIRGGNQPQHF
TRBJ2-3,TRBD2,few,TRBV3-1/TRBV3-2,TGTGCCAGCAGCCAACCTAGCGGCGTCTACACAGATACGCAGTATTTT,CASSQPSGVYTDTQYF
TRBJ2-1,TRBD2,NA,TRBV27,TGTGCCAGCAGTTTAGGAGTCAGCGGGATGGGTCGGGGTTTAGCCTACAATGAGCAGTTCTTC,CASSLGVSGMGRGLAYNEQFF
TRBJ2-1,TRBD2,NA,TRBV19,TGTGCCAGTAGTTTAAAGGACCCGGGACTAGCGGGTACCTTCTTC,CASSLKDPGLAGTFF
TRBJ2-3,TRBD1,NA,TRBV28,TGTGCCAGCAGTCCCGGGACAGACAATCATGCTACGCAGTATTTT,CASSPGTDNHATQYF